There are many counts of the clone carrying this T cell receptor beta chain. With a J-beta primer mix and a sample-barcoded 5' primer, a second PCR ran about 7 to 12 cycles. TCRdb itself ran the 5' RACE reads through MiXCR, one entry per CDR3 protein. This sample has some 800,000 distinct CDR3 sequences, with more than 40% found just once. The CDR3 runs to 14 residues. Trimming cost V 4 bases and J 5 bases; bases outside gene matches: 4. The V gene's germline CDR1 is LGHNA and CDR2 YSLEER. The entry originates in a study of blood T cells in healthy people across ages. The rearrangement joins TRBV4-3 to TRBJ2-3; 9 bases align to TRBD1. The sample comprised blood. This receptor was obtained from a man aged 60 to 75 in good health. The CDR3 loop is CASSPGTGRDTQYF. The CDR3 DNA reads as TGCGCCAGCAGCCCAGGGACAGGGCGAGATACGCAGTATTTT.